The next 30 T cell receptor beta chains were all read from a single sample in a study of T cells after yellow fever vaccination. TCRdb reanalysed the 5' RACE reads using MiXCR and keeps one entry per CDR3 protein. The sample lists 250,000 to 300,000 distinct CDR3 sequences; about 5% were seen once. The sample consisted of CD4+ T cells sorted from PBMCs, taken on the day of the yellow fever booster vaccination. These receptors were collected from a man younger than 35 who received the YFV17D yellow fever vaccine.

The rearrangement links TRBV4-1 to TRBJ1-2; 7 bases are a match to TRBD1. J gave up 2 bases and V 3 bases, and 6 bases lay outside the gene matches. The germline V gene encodes CDR1 MGHRA and CDR2 YSYEKL. The CDR3 contains 15 residues. The CDR3 is CASSHPMTGNYGYTF. In DNA form, the CDR3 reads TGCGCCAGCAGCCACCCTATGACAGGGAACTATGGCTACACCTTC.

This clonotype turned up a few times. The chain joins TRBV7-2 to TRBJ2-4; 11 bases match TRBD1. V lost 5 bases and J lost 8; bases outside the gene matches: 8. The CDR3 has 15 amino acids. Germline-derived CDR1 and CDR2 are SGHTA and FQGNSA. The CDR3 DNA reads as TGTGCCAGCAGCCGCGGGACAGGGGGTTTGGACATTCAGTACTTC. Its translation: CASSRGTGGLDIQYF.

A few counts support this clonotype. This rearrangement joins TRBV2 to TRBJ1-3, with D unclear. V was shortened by 4 bases and J by 0 bases, with 7 bases between the two germline ends. From germline, CDR1 is SNHLY and CDR2 FYNNEI. This CDR3 has 14 residues. CDR3: CASSVRSSGNTIYF. The CDR3, as DNA: TGTGCCAGCAGTGTAAGAAGCTCTGGAAACACCATATATTTT. Full variable domain (remainder filled in from reference TRBV2 and TRBJ1-3): EPEVTQTPSHQVTQMGQEVILRCVPISNHLYFYWYRQILGQKVEFLVSFYNNEISEKSEIFDDQFSVERPDGSNFTLKIRSTKLEDSAMYFCASSVRSSGNTIYFGEGSWLTVV.

This clonotype occurred a few times. This rearrangement joins TRBV4-1 to TRBJ1-1; D gene uncertain. CDR3 size: 15 residues. The V end lost 4 bases, the J end lost 7 bases, and 19 bases lay between the germline ends. CDR1 MGHRA and CDR2 YSYEKL come from the germline V gene. The CDR3 reads CASSPFWFAKNEAFF. DNA for the CDR3: TGCGCCAGCAGCCCCTTTTGGTTCGCCAAAAATGAAGCTTTCTTT.

This chain connects TRBV12-3 or TRBV12-4 to TRBJ1-1, with TRBD1 as a possible D gene (6 bases). The CDR3 has 13 amino acids. V lost 5 bases and J 4 bases, leaving 11 bases between the germline ends. CDR3 DNA sequence: TGTGCCAGCAGTAGACAGGTGACCACTGAAGCTTTCTTT. Translated, it gives CASSRQVTTEAFF.

This clonotype was observed a handful of times. This chain uses TRBV7-2 with TRBJ1-5, with D possibly TRBD1 on 6 matching bases. CDR1 and CDR2 (germline): SGHTA, FQGNSA. The CDR3 is made up of 14 amino acids. Trimming removed 1 base from V and 7 bases from J, with 11 bases in between. The CDR3 sequence: CASSLGTAAQPQHF. The CDR3 coding sequence is TGTGCCAGCAGCTTAGGGACAGCTGCCCAGCCCCAGCATTTT. Complete variable domain (other parts from reference TRBV7-2 and TRBJ1-5): GAGVSQSPSNKVTEKGKDVELRCDPISGHTALYWYRQSLGQGLEFLIYFQGNSAPDKSGLPSDRFSAERTGGSVSTLTIQRTQQEDSAVYLCASSLGTAAQPQHFGDGTRLSIL.

This clonotype appeared many times. The J gene is TRBJ1-1, the V gene TRBV6-5; perhaps TRBD1 as D (6 bases). The CDR3 is 15 residues long. V dropped 4 bases and J dropped 4 bases, with 16 bases sitting between them. Germline V CDR1 and CDR2: MNHEY, SVGAGI. CDR3 sequence (DNA): TGTGCCAGCAGTTCAGCGGGGGAGGGGGTCACTGAAGCTTTCTTT. Translation: CASSSAGEGVTEAFF.

The chain couples TRBV7-6 to TRBJ2-3; no firm D call. Per germline, CDR1 SGHVS and CDR2 FNYEAQ. The CDR3 extends over 16 amino acids. The V end was cut by 2 bases, the J end by 0 bases, with 12 bases between. The CDR3 here is CASSLMGPTSTDTQYF. In DNA form, the CDR3 reads TGTGCCAGCAGCTTAATGGGCCCCACTAGCACAGATACGCAGTATTTT.

This clonotype was detected many times. The genes are TRBV4-1 and TRBJ2-7, with 7 bases lining up with TRBD2. This CDR3 is 14 amino acids long. CDR1 and CDR2 (germline): MGHRA, YSYEKL. With V trimmed by 4 bases and J by 7 bases, 10 bases remained unmatched. This CDR3 reads CASSPTGTGGEQYF. The CDR3 nucleotides read TGCGCCAGCAGCCCAACTGGGACGGGGGGAGAGCAGTACTTC.

The chain combines TRBV5-6 with TRBJ1-4; D not resolved. Trimming took off 0 bases at V and 8 bases at J, with 14 bases between the two ends. CDR3 length: 15 residues. The germline V gene encodes CDR1 SGHDT and CDR2 YYEEEE. CDR3 amino acids: CASSLVRGYREKLFF. In nucleotides, the CDR3 is TGTGCCAGCAGCTTGGTCCGTGGCTATCGGGAAAAACTGTTTTTT.

J is TRBJ2-1 and V is TRBV5-1; D gene unclear. Germline V gives CDR1 SGHRS, CDR2 YFSETQ. Deletions cut 0 bases from V and 5 bases from J, with 12 bases between. The CDR3 is 15 amino acids. CDR3 region: CASSLVGRNNNEQFF. In DNA, the CDR3 is TGCGCCAGCAGCTTGGTAGGCAGGAACAACAATGAGCAGTTCTTC.

The sample holds a few counts of this clonotype. The rearrangement links TRBV5-1 to TRBJ2-3; TRBD1 might be the D (6 bases). This CDR3 has 15 residues. V shed 4 bases and J shed 2 bases, with 14 bases lying between them. The V gene's germline CDR1 is SGHRS and CDR2 YFSETQ. The CDR3: CASSLQGRVTDTQYF. CDR3 sequence (DNA): TGCGCCAGCAGCCTCCAGGGGCGAGTCACAGATACGCAGTATTTT.

This clonotype was recorded a few times. The chain carries TRBV20-1 and TRBJ1-2; D uncertain. This CDR3 spans 13 amino acids. V was pared by 0 bases and J by 7 bases, with 12 bases between. CDR1 and CDR2 (germline): DFQATT, SNEGSKA (reference sequence). CDR3 sequence (DNA): TGCAGTGCTAGAGATGGGGTAATCGGTGGCTACACCTTC. It encodes CSARDGVIGGYTF.

The chain carries TRBV28 and TRBJ2-1; 9 nucleotides align to TRBD1. This CDR3 has 15 amino acids. V shed 6 bases, J shed 5 bases, and the junction held 8 bases outside the gene matches. The germline gives CDR1 MDHEN, CDR2 SYDVKM. CDR3 bases: TGTGCCAGCAGCCGTCCCGGGACAGGGAACAATGAGCAGTTCTTC. This codes for CASSRPGTGNNEQFF.

The gene calls are TRBV5-1 and TRBJ1-1, with D tentatively TRBD1 (6 bases). Trimming removed 4 bases from V and 4 bases from J, with 14 bases in between. Germline V lookup: CDR1 SGHRS, CDR2 YFSETQ. The CDR3 length is 14 residues. CDR3 DNA: TGCGCCAGCAGCATACAGGGAGGCGGCACTGAAGCTTTCTTT. Protein sequence: CASSIQGGGTEAFF.

The V and J genes are TRBV10-3 and TRBJ1-5, with 7 bases aligning to TRBD1. This CDR3 contains 15 residues. With 3 bases clipped from V and 6 bases from J, the junction kept 8 bases outside the gene matches. Germline V gene sequence: CDR1 ENHRY, CDR2 SYGVKD. CDR3 residues: CAISDTEDRSQPQHF. The CDR3 DNA sequence: TGTGCCATCAGTGACACTGAGGACAGGAGTCAGCCCCAGCATTTT.

The sample holds a few counts of this clonotype. The chain recombines TRBV5-5 with TRBJ2-3, with D possibly matching TRBD2 (7 bases). The germline V gene encodes CDR1 SGHKS and CDR2 YYEKEE (reference sequence). The CDR3 covers 17 residues. V lost 3 bases and J 1 base, leaving 18 bases between the germline ends. The CDR3 region is CASSSSVRGAGTDTQYF. DNA for the CDR3: TGTGCCAGCAGCTCCTCGGTTCGGGGGGCGGGCACAGATACGCAGTATTTT. Drawing the rest from reference TRBV5-5 and TRBJ2-3, the complete variable domain is DAGVTQSPTHLIKTRGQQVTLRCSPISGHKSVSWYQQVLGQGPQFIFQYYEKEERGRGNFPDRFSARQFPNYSSELNVNALLLGDSALYLCASSSSVRGAGTDTQYFGPGTRLTVL.

This clonotype was counted at least ten times. The genes are TRBV4-1 and TRBJ2-1; perhaps TRBD2 as D (5 bases). Germline V gene sequence: CDR1 MGHRA, CDR2 YSYEKL. Trimming cost V 0 bases and J 7 bases, with 19 bases left between them. The CDR3 sequence is 17 residues long. The CDR3 region has the DNA TGCGCCAGCAGCCAAGATCGGGAAGCGGCGGAAACGAATGAGCAGTTCTTC. Protein: CASSQDREAAETNEQFF.

The V gene is TRBV7-3, the J gene TRBJ2-2; TRBD1 matches 8 bases. From germline, CDR1 is SGHTA and CDR2 FQGTGA. The V and J ends lost 5 bases and 4 bases, in that order; junction bases with no gene match: 6. The CDR3 runs 15 residues. The CDR3 nucleotides are TGTGCCAGCAGCCCGACAGGGGCCGTCACCGGGGAGCTGTTTTTT. It encodes CASSPTGAVTGELFF.

This clonotype was picked up a small number of times. The CDR3 protein is CASMQGFYGYTF. The CDR3 region has the DNA TGTGCCAGTATGCAGGGGTTCTATGGCTACACCTTC. The chain has TRBV19 and TRBJ1-2, with a possible D match to TRBD1 (6 bases). The V end was cut by 7 bases, the J end by 4 bases, with 10 bases between. Germline assignment: CDR1 LNHDA and CDR2 SQIVND (reference sequence). CDR3 length: 12 residues.

This clonotype appeared a few times. The chain uses TRBV7-2 and TRBJ2-1, with 12 bases aligning to TRBD2. Unmatched junction bases numbered 7, after V lost 5 bases and J lost 8 bases. The germline gives CDR1 SGHTA, CDR2 FQGNSA. CDR3 length: 15 residues. As DNA, the CDR3 is TGTGCCAGCAGCCCAACTAGCGGGGGGCCCGATGAGCAGTTCTTC. It encodes CASSPTSGGPDEQFF.

This clonotype showed up many times. The chain links TRBV5-5 to TRBJ1-5; D ambiguous. This CDR3 is 14 amino acids long. V lost 3 bases and J 2 bases, leaving 9 bases between the germline ends. From germline, CDR1 is SGHKS and CDR2 YYEKEE (reference sequence). The CDR3 protein is CASSWTWGNQPQHF. DNA of the CDR3: TGTGCCAGCAGCTGGACCTGGGGCAATCAGCCCCAGCATTTT.

This clonotype was detected only once. The chain links TRBV28 to TRBJ2-6; D gene unclear. The V and J ends lost 4 bases and 3 bases respectively, with 4 bases between them. CDR1 MDHEN and CDR2 SYDVKM come from the germline V gene. This CDR3 has 13 amino acids. The CDR3 reads CASSWGGANVLTF. The CDR3 DNA reads as TGTGCCAGCAGTTGGGGTGGGGCCAACGTCCTGACTTTC.

This clonotype was found a few times. CDR3 nucleotide sequence: TGTGCCAGCAGTGAGGGGGATTTTTACGAGCAGTACTTC. It is translated as CASSEGDFYEQYF. V and J are TRBV6-1 and TRBJ2-7; D assignment may be TRBD1 or TRBD2 (5 bases each). V lost 3 bases and J 4 bases, leaving 10 bases between the germline ends. Germline V gene data show CDR1 as MNHNS and CDR2 as SASEGT. The CDR3 totals 13 residues.

Only a few counts were recorded for this clonotype. The chain uses TRBV11-3 and TRBJ2-1; 9 bases fit TRBD2. This CDR3 is 16 amino acids long. Trimming cost V 2 bases and J 6 bases; bases outside gene matches: 8. Germline CDR1 reads SGHNT; CDR2 reads YENEEA. CDR3 sequence: CASSLTGTSLFNEQFF. The CDR3 nucleotides are TGTGCCAGCAGCTTAACCGGGACTAGCTTGTTCAATGAGCAGTTCTTC. The full variable domain, its missing parts supplied by reference TRBV11-3 and TRBJ2-1, is EAGVVQSPRYKIIEKKQPVAFWCNPISGHNTLYWYLQNLGQGPELLIRYENEEAVDDSQLPKDRFSAERLKGVDSTLKIQPAELGDSAVYLCASSLTGTSLFNEQFFGPGTRLTVL.

V usage is TRBV6-5 and J usage is TRBJ2-4; 7 nucleotides line up with TRBD1. The ends lost 2 bases at V and 1 base at J; junction bases unmatched: 2. Germline V gene data show CDR1 as MNHEY and CDR2 as SVGAGI. This CDR3 comprises 15 residues. This chain's CDR3 is CASSYGQDAKNIQYF. Written as DNA, the CDR3 is TGTGCCAGCAGTTACGGACAGGACGCCAAAAACATTCAGTACTTC.

This clonotype has more than one count but fewer than ten. The rearrangement links TRBV3-1 to TRBJ1-1; D not resolved. The V end was cut by 5 bases, the J end by 1 base, with 11 bases between. Germline V gives CDR1 LGHDT, CDR2 YNNKEL (reference sequence). This CDR3 is 14 amino acids long. CDR3 nucleotide sequence: TGTGCCAGCAGCTCTCCGACGGGGAACACTGAAGCTTTCTTT. This gives the protein CASSSPTGNTEAFF.

This clonotype has just a few counts. This chain connects TRBV6-2 or TRBV6-3 to TRBJ2-5; D is possibly TRBD1 (5 bases). Germline CDR1 reads MNHEY; CDR2 reads SVGEGT. The CDR3 is made up of 11 amino acids. V shed 2 bases and J shed 7 bases, with 5 bases lying between them. CDR3 bases: TGTGCCAGCAGTTACAGGGGGACCCAGTACTTC. It translates to CASSYRGTQYF.

The CDR3 protein is CSAAFPTGGRNEQFF. The CDR3 DNA reads as TGCAGTGCTGCATTCCCGACAGGGGGTCGCAATGAGCAGTTCTTC. This chain joins TRBV20-1 and TRBJ2-1; 9 bases are shared with TRBD1. The V gene end was trimmed by 5 bases and the J gene end by 6 bases; junction bases not matched to a gene: 11. CDR1 is DFQATT and CDR2 is SNEGSKA in the germline V gene (reference sequence). This CDR3 is 15 amino acids long.

The CDR3 region has the DNA TGTGCCATCAGTGAGTCAGGGGCAGTAAATGAAAAACTGTTTTTT. Translating gives CAISESGAVNEKLFF. The chain is built from TRBV10-3 and TRBJ1-4; a possible D gene is TRBD1 (5 bases). The germline V gene encodes CDR1 ENHRY and CDR2 SYGVKD. This CDR3 has 15 amino acids. Trimming took 0 bases from V and 5 from J, leaving 10 bases between them.